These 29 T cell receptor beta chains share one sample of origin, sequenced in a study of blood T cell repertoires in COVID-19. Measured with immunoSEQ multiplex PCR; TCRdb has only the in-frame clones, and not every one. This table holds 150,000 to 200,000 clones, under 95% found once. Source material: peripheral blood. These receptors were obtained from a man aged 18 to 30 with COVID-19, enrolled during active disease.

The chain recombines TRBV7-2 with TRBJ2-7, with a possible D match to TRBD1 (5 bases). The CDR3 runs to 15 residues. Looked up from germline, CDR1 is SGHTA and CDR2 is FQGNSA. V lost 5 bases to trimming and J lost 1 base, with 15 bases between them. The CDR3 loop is CASSPAVGASYEQYF. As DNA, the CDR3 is TGTGCCAGCAGCCCCGCGGTAGGGGCGTCCTACGAGCAGTACTTC.

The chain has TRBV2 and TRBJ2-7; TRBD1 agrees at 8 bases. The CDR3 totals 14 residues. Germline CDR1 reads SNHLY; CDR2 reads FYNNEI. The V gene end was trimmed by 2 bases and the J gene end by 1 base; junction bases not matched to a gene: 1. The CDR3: CASSERTGSYEQYF. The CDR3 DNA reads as TGTGCCAGCAGTGAAAGGACAGGGTCCTACGAGCAGTACTTC. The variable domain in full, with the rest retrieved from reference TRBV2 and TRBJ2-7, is EPEVTQTPSHQVTQMGQEVILRCVPISNHLYFYWYRQILGQKVEFLVSFYNNEISEKSEIFDDQFSVERPDGSNFTLKIRSTKLEDSAMYFCASSERTGSYEQYFGPGTRLTVT.

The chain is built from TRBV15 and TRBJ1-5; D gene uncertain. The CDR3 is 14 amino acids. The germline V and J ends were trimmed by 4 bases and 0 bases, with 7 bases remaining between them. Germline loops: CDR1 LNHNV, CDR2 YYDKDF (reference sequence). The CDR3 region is CATSISYSNQPQHF. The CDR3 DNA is TGTGCCACCAGCATTTCCTATAGCAATCAGCCCCAGCATTTT.

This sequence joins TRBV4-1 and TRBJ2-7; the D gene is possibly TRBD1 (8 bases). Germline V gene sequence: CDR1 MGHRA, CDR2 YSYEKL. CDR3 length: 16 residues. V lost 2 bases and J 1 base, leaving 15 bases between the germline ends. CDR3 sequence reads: CASSQFTGGESYEQYF. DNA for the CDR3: TGCGCCAGCAGCCAATTTACAGGGGGGGAGTCCTACGAGCAGTACTTC.

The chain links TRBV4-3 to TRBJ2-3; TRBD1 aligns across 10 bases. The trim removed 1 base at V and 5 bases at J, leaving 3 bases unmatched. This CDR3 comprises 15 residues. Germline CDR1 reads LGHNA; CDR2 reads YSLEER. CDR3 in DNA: TGCGCCAGCAGCCAAGTAGGACAGGGGGGAGATACGCAGTATTTT. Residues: CASSQVGQGGDTQYF.

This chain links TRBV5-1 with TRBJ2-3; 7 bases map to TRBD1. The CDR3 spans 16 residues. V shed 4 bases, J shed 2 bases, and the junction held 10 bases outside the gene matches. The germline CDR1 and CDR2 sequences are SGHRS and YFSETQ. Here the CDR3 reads CASSPGQVPDTDTQYF. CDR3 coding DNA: TGCGCCAGCAGCCCTGGACAGGTTCCTGACACAGATACGCAGTATTTT.

CDR3 sequence reads: CASSGLTDYKYNEQFF. The CDR3 region has the DNA TGTGCCAGCAGCGGGCTGACAGATTACAAGTACAATGAGCAGTTCTTC. V usage is TRBV9 and J usage is TRBJ2-1; D may be TRBD1 (5 bases). V gave up 3 bases and J gave up 4 bases, with 17 bases separating them. This CDR3 spans 16 amino acids. Germline loops: CDR1 SGDLS, CDR2 YYNGEE.

The CDR3 sequence: CASSQELGGVGTEAFF. The DNA of the CDR3 is TGCGCCAGCAGCCAAGAGCTGGGGGGGGTAGGGACTGAAGCTTTCTTT. The rearrangement links TRBV4-3 to TRBJ1-1; TRBD1 might be the D (5 bases). Germline CDR1 reads LGHNA; CDR2 reads YSLEER. V lost 0 bases, J lost 5 bases, and 16 bases lay in between. The CDR3 runs to 16 residues.

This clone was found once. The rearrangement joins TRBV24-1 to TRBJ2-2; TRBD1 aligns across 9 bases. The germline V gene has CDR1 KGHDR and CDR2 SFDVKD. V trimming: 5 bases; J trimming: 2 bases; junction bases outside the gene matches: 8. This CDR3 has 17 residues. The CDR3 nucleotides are TGTGCCACCAGTGGTCCGGGACAGGGTGCCAACACCGGGGAGCTGTTTTTT. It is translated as CATSGPGQGANTGELFF.

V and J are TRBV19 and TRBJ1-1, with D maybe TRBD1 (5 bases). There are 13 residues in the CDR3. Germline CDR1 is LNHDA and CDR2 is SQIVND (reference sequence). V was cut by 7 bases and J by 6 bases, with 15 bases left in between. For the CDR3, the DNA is TGTGCCAGTACCGGCGAGCAGGGCCCTGAAGCTTTCTTT. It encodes CASTGEQGPEAFF. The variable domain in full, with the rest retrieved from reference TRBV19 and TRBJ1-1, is DGGITQSPKYLFRKEGQNVTLSCEQNLNHDAMYWYRQDPGQGLRLIYYSQIVNDFQKGDIAEGYSVSREKKESFPLTVTSAQKNPTAFYLCASTGEQGPEAFFGQGTRLTVV.

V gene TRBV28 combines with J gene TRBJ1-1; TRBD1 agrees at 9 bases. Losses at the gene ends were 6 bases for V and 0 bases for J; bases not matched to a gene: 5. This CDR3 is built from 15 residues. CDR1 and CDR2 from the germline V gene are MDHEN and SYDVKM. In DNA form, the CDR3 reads TGTGCCAGCAGCAAAGGACAGGGGCTGAACACTGAAGCTTTCTTT. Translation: CASSKGQGLNTEAFF.

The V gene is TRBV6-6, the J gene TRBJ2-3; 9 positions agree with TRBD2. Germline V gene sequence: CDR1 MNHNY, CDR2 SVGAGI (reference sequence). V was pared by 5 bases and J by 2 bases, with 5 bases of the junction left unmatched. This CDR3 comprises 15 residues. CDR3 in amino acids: CASSPTSGSTDTQYF. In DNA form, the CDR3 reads TGTGCCAGCAGTCCGACTAGCGGTTCCACAGATACGCAGTATTTT.

The CDR3 DNA is TGTGCCAGCAGCTCCTTCGGGACAGGGGCTTCTGAAGCTTTCTTT. Amino acids: CASSSFGTGASEAFF. The gene calls are TRBV7-9 and TRBJ1-1; 10 nucleotides agree with TRBD1. J lost 6 bases, V lost 4 bases, and 8 bases had no gene match. The CDR3 spans 15 residues. Germline V gene sequence: CDR1 SEHNR, CDR2 FQNEAQ (reference sequence). Using reference TRBV7-9 and TRBJ1-1 for the parts outside the CDR3, the full variable domain is DTGVSQNPRHKITKRGQNVTFRCDPISEHNRLYWYRQTLGQGPEFLTYFQNEAQLEKSRLLSDRFSAERPKGSFSTLEIQRTEQGDSAMYLCASSSFGTGASEAFFGQGTRLTVV.

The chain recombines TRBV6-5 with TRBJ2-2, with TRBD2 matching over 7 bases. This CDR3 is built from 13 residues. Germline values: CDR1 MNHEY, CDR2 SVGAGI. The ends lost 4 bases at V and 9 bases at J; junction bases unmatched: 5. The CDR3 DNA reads TGTGCCAGCAGTTGGACTAGTAGCAGGGAGCTGTTTTTT. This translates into CASSWTSSRELFF.

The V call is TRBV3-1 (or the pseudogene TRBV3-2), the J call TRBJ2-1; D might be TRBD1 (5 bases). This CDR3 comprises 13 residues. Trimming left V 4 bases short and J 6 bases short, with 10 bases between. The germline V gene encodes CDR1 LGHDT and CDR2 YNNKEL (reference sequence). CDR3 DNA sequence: TGTGCCAGCAGCCGGGGCGACCCCAATGAGCAGTTCTTC. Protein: CASSRGDPNEQFF.

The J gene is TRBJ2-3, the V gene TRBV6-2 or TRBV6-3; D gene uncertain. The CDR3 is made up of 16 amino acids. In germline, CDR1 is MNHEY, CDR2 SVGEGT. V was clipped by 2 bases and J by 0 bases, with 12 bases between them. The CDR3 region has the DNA TGTGCCAGCAGTTACCCCCCTTTGGGCAGCACAGATACGCAGTATTTT. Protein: CASSYPPLGSTDTQYF.

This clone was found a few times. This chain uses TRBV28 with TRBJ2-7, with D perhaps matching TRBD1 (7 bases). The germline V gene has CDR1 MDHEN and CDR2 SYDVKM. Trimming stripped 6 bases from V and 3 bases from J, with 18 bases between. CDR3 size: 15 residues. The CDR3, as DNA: TGTGCCAGCAGGCCTGGGGCAGGGGGACTCTACGAGCAGTACTTC. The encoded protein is CASRPGAGGLYEQYF.

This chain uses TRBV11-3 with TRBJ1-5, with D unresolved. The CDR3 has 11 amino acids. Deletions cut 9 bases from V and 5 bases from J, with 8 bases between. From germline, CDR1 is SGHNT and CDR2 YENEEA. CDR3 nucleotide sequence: TGTGCCAGTACCCCGGATCAGCCCCAGCATTTT. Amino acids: CASTPDQPQHF.

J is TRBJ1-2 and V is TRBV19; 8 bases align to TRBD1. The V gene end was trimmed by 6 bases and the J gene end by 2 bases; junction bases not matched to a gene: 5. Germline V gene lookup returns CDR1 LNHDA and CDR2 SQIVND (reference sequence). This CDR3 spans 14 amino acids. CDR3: CASRLRTGNYGYTF. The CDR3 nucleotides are TGTGCCAGTAGGTTGAGGACAGGGAACTATGGCTACACCTTC. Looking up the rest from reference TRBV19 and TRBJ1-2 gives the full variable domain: DGGITQSPKYLFRKEGQNVTLSCEQNLNHDAMYWYRQDPGQGLRLIYYSQIVNDFQKGDIAEGYSVSREKKESFPLTVTSAQKNPTAFYLCASRLRTGNYGYTFGSGTRLTVV.

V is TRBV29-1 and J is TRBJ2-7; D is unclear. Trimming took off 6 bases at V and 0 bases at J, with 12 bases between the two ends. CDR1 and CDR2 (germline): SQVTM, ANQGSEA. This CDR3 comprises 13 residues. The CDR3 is CSVTIASSYEQYF. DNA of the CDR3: TGCAGCGTGACAATTGCGAGCTCCTACGAGCAGTACTTC.

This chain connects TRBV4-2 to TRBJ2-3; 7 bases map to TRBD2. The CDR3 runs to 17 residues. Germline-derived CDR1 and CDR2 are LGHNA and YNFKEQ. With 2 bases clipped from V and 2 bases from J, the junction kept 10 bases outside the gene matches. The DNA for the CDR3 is TGTGCCAGCAGCCAAAACCCTGGGACTACGTCCACAGATACGCAGTATTTT. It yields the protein CASSQNPGTTSTDTQYF.

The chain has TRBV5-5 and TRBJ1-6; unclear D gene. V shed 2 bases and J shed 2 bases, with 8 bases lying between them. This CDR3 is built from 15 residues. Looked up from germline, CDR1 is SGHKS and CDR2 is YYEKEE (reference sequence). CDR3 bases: TGTGCCAGCAGCTTCACAGAAACCTATAATTCACCCCTCCACTTT. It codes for CASSFTETYNSPLHF.

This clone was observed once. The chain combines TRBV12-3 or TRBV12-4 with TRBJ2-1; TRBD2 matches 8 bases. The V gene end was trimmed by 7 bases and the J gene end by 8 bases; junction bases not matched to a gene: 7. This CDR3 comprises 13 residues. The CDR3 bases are TGTGCCAGCAATGCGGGAGGCGCTTATGAGCAGTTCTTC. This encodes CASNAGGAYEQFF.

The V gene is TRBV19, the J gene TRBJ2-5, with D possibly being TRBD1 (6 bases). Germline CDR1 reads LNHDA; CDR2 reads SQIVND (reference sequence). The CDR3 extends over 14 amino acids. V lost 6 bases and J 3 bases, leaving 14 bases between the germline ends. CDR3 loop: CASRIRDTEETQYF. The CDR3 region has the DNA TGTGCCAGTAGAATCCGGGACACTGAAGAGACCCAGTACTTC. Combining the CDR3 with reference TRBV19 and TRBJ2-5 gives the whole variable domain DGGITQSPKYLFRKEGQNVTLSCEQNLNHDAMYWYRQDPGQGLRLIYYSQIVNDFQKGDIAEGYSVSREKKESFPLTVTSAQKNPTAFYLCASRIRDTEETQYFGPGTRLLVL.

The CDR3, as DNA: TGTGCCAGCAGTTACGGGTTTTCGGTCTACGAGCAGTACTTC. Translation: CASSYGFSVYEQYF. The gene calls are TRBV27 and TRBJ2-7; D not resolved. Germline assignment: CDR1 MNHEY and CDR2 SMNVEV (reference sequence). The V and J ends lost 4 bases and 3 bases respectively, with 13 bases between them. The CDR3 spans 14 residues.

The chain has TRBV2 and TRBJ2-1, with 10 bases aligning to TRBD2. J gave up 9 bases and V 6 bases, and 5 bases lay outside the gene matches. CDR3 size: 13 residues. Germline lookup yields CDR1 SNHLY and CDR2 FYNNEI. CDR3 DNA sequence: TGTGCCAGCAGGCCATCTAGCGGGAGTGAGCAGTTCTTC. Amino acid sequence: CASRPSSGSEQFF.

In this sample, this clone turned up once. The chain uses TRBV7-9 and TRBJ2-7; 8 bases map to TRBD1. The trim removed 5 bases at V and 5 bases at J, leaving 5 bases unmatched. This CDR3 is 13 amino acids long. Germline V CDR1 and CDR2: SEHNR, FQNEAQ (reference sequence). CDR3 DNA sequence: TGTGCCAGCAGCCTCAGGGGGCTTGACGAGCAGTACTTC. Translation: CASSLRGLDEQYF.

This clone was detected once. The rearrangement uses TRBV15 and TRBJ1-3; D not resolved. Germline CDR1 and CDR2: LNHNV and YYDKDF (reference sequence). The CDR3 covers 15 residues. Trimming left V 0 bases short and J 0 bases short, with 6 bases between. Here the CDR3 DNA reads TGTGCCACCAGCAGAGAGCGGTACTCTGGAAACACCATATATTTT. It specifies CATSRERYSGNTIYF.

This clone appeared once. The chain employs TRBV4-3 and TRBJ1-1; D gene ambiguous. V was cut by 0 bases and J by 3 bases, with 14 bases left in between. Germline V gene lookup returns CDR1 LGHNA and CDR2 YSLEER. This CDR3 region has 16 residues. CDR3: CASSQDSQAPYTEAFF. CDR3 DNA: TGCGCCAGCAGCCAAGATAGTCAGGCCCCTTACACTGAAGCTTTCTTT.